Sequencing of this T cell receptor (beta chain) was carried out in a study of post-analysis software for immune sequencing data. The overall study: Relapsing-remitting, secondary progressive and progressive-relapsing multiple sclerosis were all included among the disease courses. General observations from the study: Among multiple sclerosis patients, normalized Chao1 diversity was significantly below that of controls. Controls showed lower frequencies than patients for roughly five TRBV segments, and TRBV5-6, TRBV5-1 and TRBV20-1 were among these.

In regard to this clonotype: Its antigen is as yet unknown. A read error may explain this, as a much larger clone is one base away.

The CDR3 runs 14 residues. The germline V gene has CDR1 MNHEY and CDR2 SVGAGI. Incorporated into the TCR beta cDNA libraries were unique molecular identifiers, which served to reduce PCR and sequencing biases. There were roughly 0.85 to 11 million T cells, and about 500,000 cDNA molecules came from them. TCRdb itself ran the PCR reads through MiXCR, one entry per CDR3 protein. This table holds approximately 730,000 distinct CDR3 sequences, 25% to 30% found once. This receptor was taken from a girl aged 10 to 17 with multiple sclerosis. V and J are TRBV6-5 and TRBJ2-4; 11 bases map to TRBD1. The DNA matches TRBJ2-7 better at its end, which makes the J call doubtful. Sequencing was carried out using blood. The DNA of the CDR3 is TGTGCCAGCAGTTGCGGACAGGGGGCATACGAGCAGTACTTC. This gives the protein CASSCGQGAYEQYF.